These T cell receptor beta chains were read from a single sample in a study of blood T cell repertoires in COVID-19. Method: immunoSEQ multiplex PCR; TCRdb's copy keeps in-frame clones and lacks some. The table shows about 190,000 clones, with roughly nine tenths occurring only once. Source material: PBMCs or T cells enriched from blood (not recorded which). These receptor sequences come from a woman aged 35 to 49 in a cohort exposed to, infected with or recovered from COVID-19 (not recorded which). Each CDR3 is given with its conserved first and last residue. The D gene is left open where the match is weak. Rows may omit the clone size; those that give it use once, few, many or a size class.

>TRBV19|TRBJ2-1|TRBD2|.
TGTGCCAGTAGTATAGACCTTCTCCGTCGGGAGGGAATCAATGAGCAGTTCTTC
CASSIDLLRREGINEQFF
>TRBV2|TRBJ1-1|.|.
TGTGCCAGCAGCCGGGTCGAGGATGAAGCTTTCTTT
CASSRVEDEAFF
>TRBV12-3/TRBV12-4|TRBJ1-2|.|.
TGTGCCAGCAGTTTAAGCTTAAACTATGGCTACACCTTC
CASSLSLNYGYTF
>TRBV6-2/TRBV6-3|TRBJ1-1|.|.
TGTGCCAGCAGTTACTCGGGGCTCACTGAAGCTTTCTTT
CASSYSGLTEAFF
>TRBV4-1|TRBJ1-4|TRBD1|.
TGCGCCAGCAGCCAGGACGGGACAGGTCCTGAAAAACTGTTTTTT
CASSQDGTGPEKLFF
>TRBV28|TRBJ2-4|TRBD1|.
TGTGCCAGCAGTAAACGGACAGGGAAAAACATTCAGTACTTC
CASSKRTGKNIQYF
>TRBV28|TRBJ1-5|.|.
TGTGCCAGCAGTTCTCAACAGGGTGGCAATCAGCCCCAGCATTTT
CASSSQQGGNQPQHF
>TRBV5-1|TRBJ2-5|.|.
TGCGCCAGCAGCTTGGGCGGCATTAGCAATTGGGAGACCCAGTACTTC
CASSLGGISNWETQYF
>TRBV7-6|TRBJ2-5|TRBD2|.
TGTGCCAGCAGCTTAGGTAGCGGGGGGGCCGGAGAGACCCAGTACTTC
CASSLGSGGAGETQYF
>TRBV7-9|TRBJ2-2|TRBD1|few
TGTGCCAGCAGCCGCCCCTGGGACAGGGGTCCGAACACCGGGGAGCTGTTTTTT
CASSRPWDRGPNTGELFF
>TRBV4-1|TRBJ2-5|TRBD2|.
TGCGCCAGCAGCCCCGGGGGAGGGTACCAAGAGACCCAGTACTTC
CASSPGGGYQETQYF
>TRBV4-2|TRBJ2-1|TRBD2|.
TGTGCCAGCAGCCCCTTCCCAGCGGGGACTTACAATGAGCAGTTCTTC
CASSPFPAGTYNEQFF
>TRBV4-3|TRBJ1-2|.|.
TGCGCCAGCAGCCAACGACTTAGGGACTCTGGTAACTATGGCTACACCTTC
CASSQRLRDSGNYGYTF
>TRBV27|TRBJ1-2|.|.
TGTGCCAGCAGTTACAGGGACTATGGCTACACCTTC
CASSYRDYGYTF
>TRBV3-1/TRBV3-2|TRBJ2-1|TRBD1|.
TGTGCCAGCAGGGGACAGGGCCCCTTGAGCTCCTACAATGAGCAGTTCTTC
CASRGQGPLSSYNEQFF
>TRBV5-1|TRBJ2-3|TRBD2|.
TGCGCCAGCAGCTTGGTAGGCGGGGGGGCCGGCACAGATACGCAGTATTTT
CASSLVGGGAGTDTQYF
>TRBV5-6|TRBJ1-2|.|.
TGTGCCAGCAGTTGGGGAGGACATGGCTACACCTTC
CASSWGGHGYTF
>TRBV9|TRBJ1-2|.|.
TGTGCCAGCAGCGTACACACAGGGAGCTATGGCTACACCTTC
CASSVHTGSYGYTF
>TRBV1|TRBJ2-7|.|.
TGCACCAGCAGCCAAGAACTCAGGAAGTACTTC
CTSSQELRKYF
>TRBV29-1|TRBJ1-3|.|.
TGCAGCGTTGCCGACACTGGAAACACCATATATTTT
CSVADTGNTIYF
>TRBV5-5|TRBJ2-3|.|.
TGTGCCAGCAGCTTGGGTGAGCGGGCAGATACGCAGTATTTT
CASSLGERADTQYF
>TRBV7-9|TRBJ1-5|.|.
TGTGCCAGCAGCTTAGAGGGAGGACAGCCCCAGCATTTT
CASSLEGGQPQHF
>TRBV10-1|TRBJ2-7|.|few
TGCGCCAGCAGTGAGTCGAGCTACGAGCAGTACTTC
CASSESSYEQYF
>TRBV21-1|TRBJ1-2|.|.
TGTGCCAGCAGCAGGAGACAGGACGGCTACACCTTC
CASSRRQDGYTF
>TRBV7-9|TRBJ1-1|.|.
TGTGCCAGCAGCCATTGGGACACGAACACTGAAGCTTTCTTT
CASSHWDTNTEAFF
>TRBV30|TRBJ1-1|TRBD1|.
TGTGCCTGGAGTCCAGGGGGCTTATTAGCTGAAGCTTTCTTT
CAWSPGGLLAEAFF
>TRBV3-1/TRBV3-2|TRBJ2-7|TRBD1|.
TGTGCCAGCAGCCCGGGACAGATAACATACGAGCAGTACTTC
CASSPGQITYEQYF
>TRBV9|TRBJ1-3|TRBD1|.
TGTGCCAGCAGCGGGACAGGGTGGGGCACCATATATTTT
CASSGTGWGTIYF
>TRBV7-2|TRBJ2-1|TRBD2|.
TGTGCCAGCAGCTTAGGGGGCTCTAGCGGGAGGAGAAATGAGCAGTTCTTC
CASSLGGSSGRRNEQFF
>TRBV7-9|TRBJ1-1|TRBD1|.
TGTGCCAGCAGTCCAGGGGGGTTCACTGAAGCTTTCTTT
CASSPGGFTEAFF
>TRBV27|TRBJ2-7|TRBD1|.
TGTGCCAGCCGGGGACAGGGGTGGCACGAGCAGTACTTC
CASRGQGWHEQYF
>TRBV12-3/TRBV12-4|TRBJ2-3|.|.
TGTGCCAGCCAGGCAGGGGATACGCAGTATTTT
CASQAGDTQYF
>TRBV30|TRBJ1-5|.|few
TGTGCCTGGAGTGCTTCCCCAGGGATGGGTAATCAGCCCCAGCATTTT
CAWSASPGMGNQPQHF
>TRBV28|TRBJ2-1|TRBD1|.
TGTGCCAGCAGCTCGTACAGGGGGCCAAGGCTCAATGAGCAGTTCTTC
CASSSYRGPRLNEQFF
>TRBV30|TRBJ1-5|.|.
TGTGCCCGGAGTGTTGGGGCTCGTCAGCCCCAGCATTTT
CARSVGARQPQHF
>TRBV4-1|TRBJ2-3|.|.
TGCGCCAGCAGCCAAGGCCTGTATCGGGCAGATACGCAGTATTTT
CASSQGLYRADTQYF
>TRBV11-2|TRBJ2-1|TRBD2|.
TGTGCCAGCAGCTCCTTCATGGCTAGCGGCGGTGAGCAGTTCTTC
CASSSFMASGGEQFF